This TCR beta chain was found in a study of T cell repertoires in cytomegalovirus infection. Study-wide results and caveats: HLA-C-restricted CMV-specific TCR beta clonotypes prevailed in the ex vivo response.

The J segment lost 0 bases and the V segment lost 3 bases, leaving 8 bases of the junction unmatched. The V gene's germline CDR1 is DFQATT and CDR2 SNEGSKA (reference sequence). The CDR3 is made up of 18 amino acids. Points on this clonotype: Its antigen remains unknown.

One entry per CDR3 protein, called by TCRdb with MiXCR from the reads. The repertoire holds just under 500,000 distinct CDR3 sequences, with roughly a third as singletons. Sequences were derived from cultured PBMCs, sampled from culture after CMV antigen stimulation. The TCR comes from a human donor in good health (CMV status not recorded). Some clones in this sample may be carry-over from other donors' samples. The chain combines TRBV20-1 with TRBJ2-1; 13 bases fit TRBD2. Written as DNA, the CDR3 is TGCAGTGCTAGCCGACTAGCGGGAGGCTCGAGCTCCTACAATGAGCAGTTCTTC. Its translation: CSASRLAGGSSSYNEQFF.